The source of this T cell receptor (beta chain) is a study of cytomegalovirus exposure and HLA in healthy donors. The CDR3 has 19 residues. V shed 8 bases and J 0 bases; nucleotides not matched to a gene: 19. PCR employed 60 Vbeta and 13 Jbeta primers. Repertoires were generated with immunoSEQ multiplex PCR, while TCRdb's copy carries only in-frame clones and drops some. The table has 85,000 to 100,000 clones, 80% to 90% seen once. This clonotype was sampled from a man aged 18 to 30 in good health and CMV-seronegative. Specimen: PBMCs. The gene calls are TRBV23-1 and TRBJ2-1; TRBD2 matches 7 bases. TRBV23-1 is an open reading frame whose function is uncertain. This chain's CDR3 is CASLREGTAGANSYNEQFF. The CDR3 region has the DNA TGCGCCAGCCTAAGAGAAGGGACGGCGGGAGCGAACTCCTACAATGAGCAGTTCTTC.